A selection of T cell receptor beta chains follows, all from one sample in a study of graft-versus-host responses after intestinal transplantation. Sequenced by immunoSEQ multiplex PCR; TCRdb stores in-frame clones only, minus some. The sample includes around 26,000 clones, 94% seen only once; the top ten take more than 0.4%. The sequenced sample was PBMCs, obtained 156 days after intestinal transplant. The receptors originated from a human patient who received an intestinal transplant, so some T cells may come from the graft donor. Both conserved end residues are part of each CDR3. A D gene is named only where the DNA matches it firmly. The size of a clone is reported for some rows only, either as once, few or many, or as a class for expanded clones.

D	V	J	size	DNA	CDR3
TRBD1	TRBV6-1	TRBJ1-1	-	TGTGCCAGCAGTGAAAATGGCAGGGGGCAAGTCGCTGAAGCTTTCTTT	CASSENGRGQVAEAFF
-	TRBV7-7	TRBJ2-6	-	TGTGCCAGCAGCGGAAATAGTATGCCACAAAGTCGGGCCAACGTCCTGACTTTC	CASSGNSMPQSRANVLTF
-	TRBV7-7	TRBJ1-1	-	TGTGCCAGCAGCTTAGAGGTTGGGAGAAACACTGAAGCTTTCTTT	CASSLEVGRNTEAFF
TRBD2	TRBV14	TRBJ2-5	-	TGTGCCAGCAGCCAACGGACTAGCGGGCAAGAGACCCAGTACTTC	CASSQRTSGQETQYF
TRBD2	TRBV12-5	TRBJ2-7	-	TGTGCTAGTGGTTTGGGACTAGCGGGGGGGCCCGACGAGCAGTACTTC	CASGLGLAGGPDEQYF
TRBD1	TRBV7-3	TRBJ1-2	-	TGTGCCAGCAGTGGAACACACGACAGGGCAGAGTATGGCTACACCTTC	CASSGTHDRAEYGYTF
-	TRBV30	TRBJ2-3	-	TGTGCCTGGAGTGTACTAGGTAGCACAGATACGCAGTATTTT	CAWSVLGSTDTQYF
TRBD1	TRBV6-1	TRBJ1-6	-	TGTGCCAGCAGCAGGACAGGGCGTAGTAATTCACCCCTCCACTTT	CASSRTGRSNSPLHF
-	TRBV30	TRBJ2-1	once	TGTGCCTGGAGTGTATATAATGAGCAGTTCTTC	CAWSVYNEQFF
-	TRBV7-6	TRBJ1-4	-	TGTGCCAGCAGCCCGGACACTTATAATGAAAAACTGTTTTTT	CASSPDTYNEKLFF
-	TRBV5-1	TRBJ2-1	-	TGCGCCACCCGTGGGCGTTCCTACAATGAGCAGTTCTTC	CATRGRSYNEQFF
-	TRBV6-5	TRBJ2-5	once	TGTGCCAGCAGTTACGCATACCAAGAGACCCAGTACTTC	CASSYAYQETQYF
-	TRBV5-4	TRBJ1-3	-	TGTGCCAGCAGCTTAACAGGGACACAAGGAAACACCATATATTTT	CASSLTGTQGNTIYF
-	TRBV6-5	TRBJ1-4	-	TGTGCCAGCAGTGTTACGCTCGGTGAAAAACTGTTTTTT	CASSVTLGEKLFF
TRBD1	TRBV29-1	TRBJ2-7	-	TGCAGCGTGTTACAGGGGCTCTACGAGCAGTACTTC	CSVLQGLYEQYF
-	TRBV19	TRBJ2-7	-	TGTGCCAGTAGCCACTACGAGCAGTACTTC	CASSHYEQYF
-	TRBV7-9	TRBJ2-1	-	TGTGCCAGCAGCTTAGCGGCTAGCTCCTACAATGAGCAGTTCTTC	CASSLAASSYNEQFF
-	TRBV4-1	TRBJ2-7	-	TGCGCCAGCAGCCCCGAAGGAGGGGGGGGCCGCGAGCAGTACTTC	CASSPEGGGGREQYF
-	TRBV19	TRBJ1-5	-	TGTGCCAGTAGTATAAGGCCAGCGCGGAGCAATCAGCCCCAGCATTTT	CASSIRPARSNQPQHF
TRBD2	TRBV27	TRBJ2-7	-	TGTGCCAGCCGGATGGGACTAGCGGGCTCCTACGAGCAGTACTTC	CASRMGLAGSYEQYF
-	TRBV5-8	TRBJ2-7	-	TGTGCCAGCAGCACTCAGTCCTACGAGCAGTACTTC	CASSTQSYEQYF
-	TRBV5-6	TRBJ1-2	once	TGTGCCAGCAGCTTGGCCGTTATGGACGGCTACACCTTC	CASSLAVMDGYTF
-	TRBV11-3	TRBJ2-7	-	TGTGCCAGAAGCTCCCGGGGCCAGCAGTACTTC	CARSSRGQQYF
-	TRBV7-9	TRBJ2-7	-	TGTGCCAGCAGCATAGGGGGCTACGAGCAGTACTTC	CASSIGGYEQYF
-	TRBV7-9	TRBJ2-7	-	TGTGCCAGCAGCGCTTGGCGCGACGAGCAGTACTTC	CASSAWRDEQYF
TRBD2	TRBV7-3	TRBJ2-5	-	TGTGCCAGCAGCGCCTCACTAGCGGGGGAGCAAGAGACCCAGTACTTC	CASSASLAGEQETQYF
-	TRBV5-2	TRBJ2-7	-	TGCGCCAGCAGCCGCCGGTTGGCGGGGAGTCCCTACGAGCAGTACTTC	CASSRRLAGSPYEQYF
-	TRBV30	TRBJ2-2	-	TGTGCCTGGAGTACGGGGAACACCGGGGAGCTGTTTTTT	CAWSTGNTGELFF